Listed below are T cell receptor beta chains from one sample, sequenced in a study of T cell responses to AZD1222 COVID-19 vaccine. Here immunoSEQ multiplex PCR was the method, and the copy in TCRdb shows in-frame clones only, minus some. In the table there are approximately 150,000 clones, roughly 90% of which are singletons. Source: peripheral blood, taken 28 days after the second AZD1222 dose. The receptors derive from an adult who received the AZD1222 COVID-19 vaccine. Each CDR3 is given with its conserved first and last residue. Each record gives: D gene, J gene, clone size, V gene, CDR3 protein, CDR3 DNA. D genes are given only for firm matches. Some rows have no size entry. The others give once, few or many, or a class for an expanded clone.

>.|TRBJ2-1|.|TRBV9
CASGGSFLNEQFF
TGTGCCAGCGGCGGCTCCTTTTTGAATGAGCAGTTCTTC
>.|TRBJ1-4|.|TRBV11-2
CASSPAGGERNEKLFF
TGTGCCAGCAGCCCCGCTGGAGGGGAGCGTAATGAAAAACTGTTTTTT
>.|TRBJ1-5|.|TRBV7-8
CASSLGTGLQPQHF
TGTGCCAGCAGCTTAGGGACCGGCCTTCAGCCCCAGCATTTT
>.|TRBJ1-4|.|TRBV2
CASSDPGNEKLFF
TGTGCCAGCAGTGACCCAGGGAATGAAAAACTGTTTTTT
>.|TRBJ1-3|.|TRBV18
CASSPGQTGNTIYF
TGTGCCAGCTCACCAGGACAAACTGGAAACACCATATATTTT
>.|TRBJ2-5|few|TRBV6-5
CASTLSPRETQYF
TGTGCCAGCACACTATCGCCTCGGGAGACCCAGTACTTC
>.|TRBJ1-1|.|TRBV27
CASRWDLDTEAFF
TGTGCCAGCAGGTGGGACCTAGACACTGAAGCTTTCTTT
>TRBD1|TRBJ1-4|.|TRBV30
CAWSGTGVEKLFF
TGTGCCTGGAGTGGGACAGGGGTTGAAAAACTGTTTTTT
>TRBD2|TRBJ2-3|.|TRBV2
CATSGTSATLGTDTQYF
TGTGCCACGTCCGGGACTAGCGCAACCCTGGGGACAGATACGCAGTATTTT
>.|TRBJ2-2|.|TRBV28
CASSDSNTGELFF
TGTGCCAGCAGTGATTCGAACACCGGGGAGCTGTTTTTT
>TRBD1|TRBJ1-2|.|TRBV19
CASSILTGGGYGYTF
TGTGCCAGTAGTATACTTACAGGGGGCGGATATGGCTACACCTTC
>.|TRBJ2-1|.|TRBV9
CASSVSNEQFF
TGTGCCAGCAGCGTCAGCAATGAGCAGTTCTTC
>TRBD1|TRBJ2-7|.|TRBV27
CASRTGYEQYF
TGTGCCAGCAGGACAGGGTACGAGCAGTACTTC
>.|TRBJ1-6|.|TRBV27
CASSPLTQGGNSPLHF
TGTGCCAGCAGTCCCCTGACACAGGGCGGTAATTCACCCCTCCACTTT
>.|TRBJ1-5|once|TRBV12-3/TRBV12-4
CASRQGDQPQHF
TGTGCCAGCAGACAGGGTGATCAGCCCCAGCATTTT
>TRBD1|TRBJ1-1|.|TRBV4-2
CASGKGQSPYTEAFF
TGTGCCAGCGGTAAGGGACAGTCCCCTTACACTGAAGCTTTCTTT
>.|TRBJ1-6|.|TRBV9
CASSPQGTSYNSPLHF
TGTGCCAGCAGCCCCCAGGGTACCTCCTATAATTCACCCCTCCACTTT
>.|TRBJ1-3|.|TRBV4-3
CASSMWSGNTIYF
TGCGCCAGCAGCATGTGGTCTGGAAACACCATATATTTT
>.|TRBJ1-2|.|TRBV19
CASSTDRSNYGYTF
TGTGCCAGTAGTACGGACAGATCTAACTATGGCTACACCTTC
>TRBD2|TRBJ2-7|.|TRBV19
CASRTSGNSYEQYF
TGTGCCAGTAGGACTAGCGGAAACTCCTACGAGCAGTACTTC
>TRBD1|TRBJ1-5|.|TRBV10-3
CAIKGTGVNQPQHF
TGTGCCATCAAGGGGACAGGGGTCAATCAGCCCCAGCATTTT
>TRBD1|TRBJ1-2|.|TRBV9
CASSDRTGASNYGYTF
TGTGCCAGCAGCGACCGGACAGGGGCCTCTAACTATGGCTACACCTTC
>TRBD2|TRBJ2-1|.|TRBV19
CASSIRTSVYNEQFF
TGTGCCAGTAGTATTCGGACTAGCGTCTACAATGAGCAGTTCTTC
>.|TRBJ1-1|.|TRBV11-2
CASSFGLEAFF
TGTGCCAGCAGCTTTGGTCTTGAAGCTTTCTTT
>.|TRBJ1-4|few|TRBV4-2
CASSQEGGRSEKLFF
TGTGCCAGCAGCCAAGAGGGGGGTAGGAGTGAAAAACTGTTTTTT
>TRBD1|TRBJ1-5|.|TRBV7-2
CASSLQRTGTGQPQHF
TGTGCCAGCAGCTTACAACGGACAGGGACGGGTCAGCCCCAGCATTTT
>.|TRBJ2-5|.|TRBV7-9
CASSLKETQYF
TGTGCCAGCAGCTTAAAAGAGACCCAGTACTTC
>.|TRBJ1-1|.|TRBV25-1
CASSGMGLGTEAFF
TGTGCCAGCAGTGGCATGGGGTTAGGGACTGAAGCTTTCTTT
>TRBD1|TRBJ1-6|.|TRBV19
CASSIGGQGHNSPLHF
TGTGCCAGTAGTATAGGAGGACAGGGACATAATTCACCCCTCCACTTT
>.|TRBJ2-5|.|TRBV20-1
CSASPQRWARETQYF
TGCAGTGCTAGTCCACAAAGGTGGGCTAGGGAGACCCAGTACTTC
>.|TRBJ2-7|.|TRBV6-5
CASSRTGAGEQYF
TGTGCCAGCAGTCGCACAGGGGCGGGGGAGCAGTACTTC
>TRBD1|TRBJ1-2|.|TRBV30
CAWSTSTGDYGYTF
TGTGCCTGGAGCACGTCAACAGGGGACTATGGCTACACCTTC
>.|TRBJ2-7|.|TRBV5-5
CASSRSPGSYEQYF
TGTGCCAGCAGCCGGTCACCCGGCTCCTACGAGCAGTACTTC
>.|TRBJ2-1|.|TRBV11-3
CASSLGEAAQFF
TGTGCCAGCAGCTTAGGGGAGGCGGCCCAGTTCTTC
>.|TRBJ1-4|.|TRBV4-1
CASSQVFRELHRESEKLFF
TGCGCCAGCAGCCAAGTATTTCGGGAACTACACAGGGAGTCTGAAAAACTGTTTTTT
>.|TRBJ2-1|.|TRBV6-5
CASSYSGRSSYNEQFF
TGTGCCAGCAGTTACTCAGGGCGGAGCTCCTACAATGAGCAGTTCTTC
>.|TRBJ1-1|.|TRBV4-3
CASSLDRDTEAFF
TGCGCCAGCAGCTTAGACAGAGACACTGAAGCTTTCTTT
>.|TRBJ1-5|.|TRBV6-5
CASSYGDRQNQPQHF
TGTGCCAGCAGTTACGGGGATAGACAGAATCAGCCCCAGCATTTT
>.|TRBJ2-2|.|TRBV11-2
CASSVEWGMGAGELFF
TGTGCCAGCAGCGTAGAATGGGGGATGGGGGCCGGGGAGCTGTTTTTT
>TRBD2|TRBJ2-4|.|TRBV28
CASSSPSTSGRIGSKNIQYF
TGTGCCAGCAGTTCCCCCTCGACTAGCGGGAGAATTGGGTCCAAAAACATTCAGTACTTC
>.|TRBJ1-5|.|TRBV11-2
CASSHTLDQPQHF
TGTGCCAGCAGCCACACATTGGATCAGCCCCAGCATTTT
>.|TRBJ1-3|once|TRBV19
CASRAAGESGNTIYF
TGTGCCAGTAGGGCGGCAGGGGAGTCTGGAAACACCATATATTTT
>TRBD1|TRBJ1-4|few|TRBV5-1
CASSLTRDSYNEKLFF
TGCGCCAGCAGCCTCACCCGGGACAGCTATAATGAAAAACTGTTTTTT
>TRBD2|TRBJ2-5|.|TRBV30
CAWSKTSGKETQYF
TGTGCCTGGAGTAAGACTAGCGGGAAAGAGACCCAGTACTTC
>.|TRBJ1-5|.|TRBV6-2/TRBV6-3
CASSKGPRVVGNQPQHF
TGTGCCAGCAGTAAGGGACCCAGGGTTGTAGGCAATCAGCCCCAGCATTTT
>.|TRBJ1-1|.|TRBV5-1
CASSLAPYTEAFF
TGCGCCAGCAGCTTGGCACCCTACACTGAAGCTTTCTTT
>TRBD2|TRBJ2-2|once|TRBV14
CASSPYSGKRTGELFF
TGTGCCAGCAGCCCATATAGCGGGAAACGGACCGGGGAGCTGTTTTTT
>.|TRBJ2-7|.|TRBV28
CASSQSGVSYEQYF
TGTGCCAGCAGTCAGTCAGGGGTATCCTACGAGCAGTACTTC
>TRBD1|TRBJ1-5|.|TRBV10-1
CASSSNHEPGQGINQPQHF
TGCGCCAGCAGTTCCAACCACGAGCCGGGACAGGGGATCAATCAGCCCCAGCATTTT
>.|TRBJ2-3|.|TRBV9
CASSVSADTQYF
TGTGCCAGCAGCGTGAGTGCAGATACGCAGTATTTT
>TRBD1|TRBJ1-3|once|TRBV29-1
CSASGGSSGNTIYF
TGCAGCGCCTCAGGGGGGAGCTCTGGAAACACCATATATTTT
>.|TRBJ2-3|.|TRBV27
CASSFTPSRETSTDTQYF
TGTGCCAGCAGTTTCACCCCTTCGCGGGAAACTAGCACAGATACGCAGTATTTT
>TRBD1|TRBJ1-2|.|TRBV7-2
CASSPGWGQGASNYGYTF
TGTGCCAGCAGTCCGGGTTGGGGACAGGGGGCCTCTAACTATGGCTACACCTTC
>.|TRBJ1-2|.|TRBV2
CASLGFGYTF
TGTGCCAGCCTGGGTTTTGGCTACACCTTC